Below, 30 T cell receptor beta chains from the same sample are listed, as sequenced in a study of T cells after yellow fever vaccination. MiXCR, run by TCRdb on the 5' RACE reads, gives a single entry per CDR3 protein. The table has roughly 400,000 distinct CDR3 sequences, around 19% seen once. Sequences were derived from PBMCs, sampled before the yellow fever booster vaccination. The origin of the receptors is a man aged 18 to 35 who received the YFV17D yellow fever vaccine.

The rearrangement uses TRBV6-6 and TRBJ2-5; D is undetermined. This CDR3 is built from 12 residues. V lost 5 bases to trimming and J lost 5 bases, with 9 bases between them. Germline lookup yields CDR1 MNHNY and CDR2 SVGAGI (reference sequence). Written as DNA, the CDR3 is TGTGCCAGCAGTACTCCAAGGGAGACCCAGTACTTC. As protein: CASSTPRETQYF.

The chain joins TRBV4-1 to TRBJ2-5; D is ambiguous. Germline V gene data show CDR1 as MGHRA and CDR2 as YSYEKL. Between the trimmed V and J ends, which lost 3 bases and 0 bases, there was a span of 5 bases. CDR3 length: 13 amino acids. CDR3 in DNA: TGCGCCAGCAGCCATAGGTACCAAGAGACCCAGTACTTC. Translation: CASSHRYQETQYF.

The chain joins TRBV2 to TRBJ1-1; perhaps TRBD1 as D (5 bases). The CDR3 is made up of 16 amino acids. V was shortened by 1 base and J by 1 base, with 13 bases between the two germline ends. The germline V gene has CDR1 SNHLY and CDR2 FYNNEI. CDR3 amino acids: CASSEVTGAANTEAFF. CDR3 in DNA: TGTGCCAGCAGTGAAGTGACCGGGGCCGCGAACACTGAAGCTTTCTTT.

The chain employs TRBV5-1 and TRBJ2-1; 9 positions agree with TRBD1. The CDR3 has 17 amino acids. Trimming at V came to 3 bases and at J to 5 bases, leaving 12 bases not matched to a gene. Germline CDR1 SGHRS, CDR2 YFSETQ. DNA for the CDR3: TGCGCCAGCAGCTCAGAAGCTATGGGACAGGGTAACAATGAGCAGTTCTTC. Translating it yields CASSSEAMGQGNNEQFF.

This clonotype was detected only a few times. The CDR3 DNA follows: TGTGCCAGCAGTTTATCAATGGACAGGTACGAGCAGTACTTC. Its protein product is CASSLSMDRYEQYF. J is TRBJ2-7 and V is TRBV27, with 7 bases that match TRBD1. Germline loops: CDR1 MNHEY, CDR2 SMNVEV (reference sequence). Trimming cost V 0 bases and J 4 bases; bases outside gene matches: 3. The CDR3 has 14 amino acids.

This clonotype was detected only a few times. V is TRBV10-3 and J is TRBJ1-1; possibly TRBD1 for D (5 bases). CDR1 is ENHRY, CDR2 SYGVKD, per germline. V was shortened by 4 bases and J by 3 bases, with 15 bases between the two germline ends. The CDR3 consists of 15 residues. CDR3 region: CAISGGRPSDTEAFF. As DNA, the CDR3 is TGTGCCATCAGTGGGGGGAGACCCTCGGACACTGAAGCTTTCTTT.

This chain joins TRBV25-1 and TRBJ2-2, with 11 bases matching TRBD1. The V gene end was trimmed by 5 bases and the J gene end by 7 bases; junction bases not matched to a gene: 9. This CDR3 has 16 residues. The germline gives CDR1 MGHDK, CDR2 SYGVNS. DNA for the CDR3: TGTGCCAGCAGTAAGACGTTGGGACAGGGGGACGGGGAGCTGTTTTTT. Translated: CASSKTLGQGDGELFF.

The chain joins TRBV5-1 to TRBJ2-2; D may be TRBD2 (6 bases). V lost 7 bases to trimming and J lost 6 bases, with 16 bases between them. Germline CDR1 and CDR2: SGHRS and YFSETQ. This CDR3 contains 14 residues. CDR3 coding DNA: TGCGCCAGCTCATCGGCAGGGAGGCCCGGGGAGCTGTTTTTT. Translated: CASSSAGRPGELFF.

The V call is TRBV4-1, the J call TRBJ1-1, with D tentatively TRBD1 (5 bases). The CDR3 runs to 15 residues. Germline V gives CDR1 MGHRA, CDR2 YSYEKL. With 0 bases removed from V and 6 bases from J, the gap between germline ends came to 14 bases. The CDR3 region has the DNA TGCGCCAGCAGCCAAGAATTGCAGGGTGACCCTGAAGCTTTCTTT. It encodes CASSQELQGDPEAFF.

The table lists this clonotype with many counts. The gene calls are TRBV5-1 and TRBJ2-5; TRBD2 agrees at 12 bases. The germline V gene encodes CDR1 SGHRS and CDR2 YFSETQ. The CDR3 runs to 15 residues. V shed 3 bases and J 2 bases; nucleotides not matched to a gene: 2. Written as DNA, the CDR3 is TGCGCCAGCAGCTCCGGACTAGCGGGGCAAGAGACCCAGTACTTC. Residues: CASSSGLAGQETQYF.

The rearrangement joins TRBV29-1 to TRBJ2-2, with D unresolved. This CDR3 is built from 13 residues. Germline assignment: CDR1 SQVTM and CDR2 ANQGSEA. The V end was cut by 4 bases, the J end by 0 bases, with 6 bases between. The CDR3 bases are TGCAGCGTTGTCACACCGAACACCGGGGAGCTGTTTTTT. Residues: CSVVTPNTGELFF.

The V and J genes are TRBV5-1 and TRBJ1-1; D is unresolved. There are 13 residues in the CDR3. V was trimmed by 8 bases and J by 1 base, leaving 12 bases between them. Germline V gene data show CDR1 as SGHRS and CDR2 as YFSETQ. The CDR3 protein is CASFGRTNTEAFF. The CDR3 bases are TGCGCCAGTTTTGGACGGACGAACACTGAAGCTTTCTTT.

This clonotype appeared a few times. Here the CDR3 reads CASSKDRIYGYTF. Here the CDR3 DNA reads TGTGCCAGCAGTAAGGACAGGATCTATGGCTACACCTTC. The rearrangement links TRBV6-5 to TRBJ1-2, with 7 positions matching TRBD1. V dropped 5 bases and J dropped 4; count of bases not matched to a gene: 4. This CDR3 is built from 13 residues. Looked up from germline, CDR1 is MNHEY and CDR2 is SVGAGI.

A few counts support this clonotype. V and J are TRBV10-2 and TRBJ1-6; D gene uncertain. The ends were cut back, 4 bases at V and 7 bases at J, with 14 bases in the middle. Germline lookup yields CDR1 WSHSY and CDR2 SAAADI. CDR3 length equals 15 residues. CDR3 nucleotides: TGCGCCAGCAGTGGCTCTGCCTTGGGCAATTCACCCCTCCACTTT. This sequence encodes CASSGSALGNSPLHF.

This clonotype was picked up a small number of times. This sequence joins TRBV7-9 and TRBJ2-6; D is unclear. The CDR3 is made up of 13 amino acids. Trimming cost V 5 bases and J 6 bases, with 8 bases left between them. CDR1 SEHNR and CDR2 FQNEAQ come from the germline V gene (reference sequence). The CDR3 protein is CASSPPEANVLTF. The DNA of the CDR3 is TGTGCCAGCAGCCCCCCCGAGGCCAACGTCCTGACTTTC.

The chain links TRBV5-1 to TRBJ1-4, with TRBD1 as a possible D gene (5 bases). V lost 2 bases and J lost 7, with 12 bases in between. This CDR3 comprises 14 residues. In germline, CDR1 is SGHRS, CDR2 YFSETQ. CDR3 DNA sequence: TGCGCCAGCAGCTTCTCGGGGGGTCGTGAAAAACTGTTTTTT. Encoded protein: CASSFSGGREKLFF.

The genes are TRBV20-1 and TRBJ1-2; TRBD1 is a possible D gene (5 bases). Germline assignment: CDR1 DFQATT and CDR2 SNEGSKA (reference sequence). CDR3 length equals 14 residues. V was pared by 2 bases and J by 6 bases, with 16 bases between. DNA of the CDR3: TGCAGTGCTAGATCGCCGGCAGGGAGTGATGGCTACACCTTC. This encodes CSARSPAGSDGYTF.

The rearrangement joins TRBV14 to TRBJ2-5; 8 nucleotides align to TRBD2. Germline CDR1 and CDR2: SGHDN and FVKESK. The CDR3 is made up of 15 amino acids. The junction had 12 bases not matched to a gene; V was cut back by 6 bases and J by 6 bases. CDR3 sequence: CASRPTGGAGKTQYF. For the CDR3, the DNA is TGTGCCAGCAGGCCTACCGGGGGGGCTGGAAAGACCCAGTACTTC.

This clonotype was counted between two and nine times. The V call is TRBV16, the J call TRBJ1-5; D possibly corresponds to TRBD1 (5 bases). The CDR3 runs to 13 residues. Trimming left V 0 bases short and J 11 bases short, with 11 bases between. Germline loops: CDR1 KGHSY, CDR2 FQNENV. CDR3 sequence: CASSQSGPRAQHF. Here the CDR3 DNA reads TGTGCCAGCAGCCAATCGGGGCCCCGAGCCCAGCATTTT.

This chain joins TRBV4-3 and TRBJ2-2; TRBD1 agrees at 12 bases. Trimming removed 4 bases from V and 6 bases from J; junction bases left unmatched: 9. CDR1 LGHNA and CDR2 YSLEER come from the germline V gene. CDR3 length equals 17 residues. The CDR3 region has the DNA TGCGCCAGCAGCCTCCGGAGGGACAGGGGGCTGGCCGGGGAGCTGTTTTTT. It specifies CASSLRRDRGLAGELFF.

Concerning this clonotype: The conserved phenylalanine or tryptophan normally closing the CDR3 is absent here, so this likely arose from a read error. The chain joins TRBV10-3 to TRBJ2-5, with D tentatively TRBD1 (6 bases). V was pared by 10 bases and J by 7 bases, with 16 bases between. Per the germline V gene, CDR1 is ENHRY and CDR2 is SYGVKD. The CDR3 extends over 12 amino acids. The CDR3, as DNA: TGTGCCACCGCCGGGACAACGGGGACCCAGTACTCC. Protein: CATAGTTGTQYS.

This clonotype was found a few times. The chain carries TRBV30 and TRBJ2-3, with D hard to call. The CDR3 is 11 residues long. V lost 0 bases and J 6 bases, leaving 4 bases between the germline ends. Germline values: CDR1 GTSNPN, CDR2 SVGIG (reference sequence). The CDR3 spells CAWSVGDTQYF. The CDR3 DNA sequence: TGTGCCTGGAGTGTAGGTGATACGCAGTATTTT.

The chain couples TRBV5-1 to TRBJ1-1; 7 nucleotides match TRBD1. The CDR3 is made up of 14 amino acids. Per the germline V gene, CDR1 is SGHRS and CDR2 is YFSETQ. Losses at the gene ends were 5 bases for V and 0 bases for J; bases not matched to a gene: 4. The CDR3 region is CASSHTGVNTEAFF. CDR3 in DNA: TGCGCCAGCAGTCACACAGGGGTGAACACTGAAGCTTTCTTT.

The chain has TRBV9 and TRBJ1-5; the D is unclear. CDR1 is SGDLS and CDR2 is YYNGEE in the germline V gene. The V end lost 0 bases, the J end lost 6 bases, and 13 bases lay between the germline ends. The CDR3 extends over 15 amino acids. The CDR3 DNA reads TGTGCCAGCAGCGTAGGTGGCAGATCAGGTCAGCCCCAGCATTTT. Amino acid sequence: CASSVGGRSGQPQHF.

This chain uses TRBV6-6 with TRBJ2-3; D gene uncertain. V gave up 7 bases and J gave up 4 bases, with 3 bases separating them. CDR1 is MNHNY, CDR2 SVGAGI, per germline (reference sequence). This CDR3 spans 10 amino acids. DNA of the CDR3: TGTGCCAGCAAGTCAGATACGCAGTATTTT. Protein product: CASKSDTQYF.

The rearrangement uses TRBV10-3 and TRBJ2-5, with TRBD1 matching over 7 bases. V trimming: 9 bases; J trimming: 1 base; junction bases outside the gene matches: 2. Germline V CDR1 and CDR2: ENHRY, SYGVKD. The CDR3 consists of 12 residues. CDR3 sequence (DNA): TGTGCCATGGGGGACAGCCAAGAGACCCAGTACTTC. Encoded protein: CAMGDSQETQYF.

This clonotype was counted between two and nine times. This sequence joins TRBV29-1 and TRBJ2-5; D is uncertain. The CDR3 has 12 residues. The germline gives CDR1 SQVTM, CDR2 ANQGSEA. Trimming took off 1 base at V and 1 base at J, with 4 bases between the two ends. CDR3 in amino acids: CSVEGGQETQYF. CDR3 sequence (DNA): TGCAGCGTTGAAGGGGGCCAAGAGACCCAGTACTTC.

This clonotype was detected a few times. V gene TRBV6-5 combines with J gene TRBJ1-5; possibly TRBD1 for D (5 bases). The germline CDR1 and CDR2 sequences are MNHEY and SVGAGI. This CDR3 is built from 17 residues. Deletions cut 10 bases from V and 2 bases from J, with 24 bases between. The CDR3 sequence is CATYPRKTAQGNQPQHF. The CDR3, as DNA: TGTGCCACCTACCCACGAAAGACAGCCCAAGGCAATCAGCCCCAGCATTTT.

The chain links TRBV18 to TRBJ1-1; maybe TRBD1 (5 bases). Trimming cost V 3 bases and J 1 base, with 9 bases left between them. Germline V lookup: CDR1 KGHSH, CDR2 LQKENI. This CDR3 has 14 amino acids. The CDR3 DNA is TGTGCCAGCTCACCTGTGGGGCAGAACACTGAAGCTTTCTTT. This gives the protein CASSPVGQNTEAFF.

The chain joins TRBV5-1 to TRBJ2-7; D is perhaps TRBD1 or TRBD2 (5 bases each). The V gene's germline CDR1 is SGHRS and CDR2 YFSETQ. The CDR3 is 15 amino acids. With 3 bases removed from V and 0 bases from J, the gap between germline ends came to 13 bases. CDR3 region: CASSSAPGTSYEQYF. For the CDR3, the DNA is TGCGCCAGCAGCTCGGCCCCAGGGACCTCCTACGAGCAGTACTTC.